These 8 T cell receptor beta chains originate from one sample sequenced in a study of identical twins. One entry per CDR3 protein results from TCRdb running MiXCR on the 5' RACE reads. The table has some 630,000 distinct CDR3 sequences, 7.1% seen once; the top ten hold 1.6%. The same specimen was also included in a second study, on yellow fever vaccine responses in identical twins.

Sequenced sample: PBMCs. The receptors come from a woman between 18 and 29 years old in good health.

The sample holds many counts of this clonotype. The chain joins TRBV29-1 to TRBJ2-1; D not resolved. The CDR3 spans 13 residues. With 2 bases removed from V and 2 bases from J, the gap between germline ends came to 7 bases. CDR1 and CDR2 (germline): SQVTM, ANQGSEA. The CDR3 nucleotides are TGCAGCGTTGAACCCCGAACCTACAATGAGCAGTTCTTC. Residues: CSVEPRTYNEQFF.

The CDR3: CASSRTGGAYNEQFF. CDR3 bases: TGTGCCAGCAGCCGGACAGGTGGGGCCTACAATGAGCAGTTCTTC. The rearrangement links TRBV21-1 to TRBJ2-1; the listed D gene, TRBD1, was not tested against the DNA. TRBV21-1 corresponds to a pseudogene. The length of the CDR3 is 15 residues.

This clonotype came up a few times. The chain has TRBV6-1 and TRBJ2-3; 9 nucleotides align to TRBD2. Germline V gene sequence: CDR1 MNHNS, CDR2 SASEGT. V trimming: 5 bases; J trimming: 1 base; junction bases outside the gene matches: 13. CDR3 length: 18 amino acids. The CDR3 loop reads CASSRPSGDPTRTDTQYF. Here the CDR3 DNA reads TGTGCCAGCAGTCGTCCTAGCGGGGACCCCACCCGCACAGATACGCAGTATTTT.

The J gene is TRBJ1-1, the V gene TRBV5-1, with 8 bases matching TRBD1. Germline CDR1 SGHRS, CDR2 YFSETQ. This CDR3 is built from 14 residues. Losses at the gene ends were 2 bases for V and 5 bases for J; bases not matched to a gene: 5. This CDR3 is CASSFQGADTEAFF. The CDR3 nucleotides are TGCGCCAGCAGCTTTCAGGGGGCTGATACTGAAGCTTTCTTT.

The CDR3 DNA reads as TGTGCCAGCAGCCTCTTAGGGACAGGGGGTTTGTTCGGGGCCAACGTCCTGACTTTC. Translated: CASSLLGTGGLFGANVLTF. The J gene is TRBJ2-6, the V gene TRBV3-1, with TRBD1 identical over 11 bases. Per germline, CDR1 LGHDT and CDR2 YNNKEL (reference sequence). The CDR3 is 19 residues long. Losses at the gene ends were 4 bases for V and 4 bases for J; bases not matched to a gene: 12.

This rearrangement joins TRBV27 to TRBJ2-5; possible D gene TRBD2, 5 bases. The CDR3 is 15 residues long. V dropped 6 bases and J dropped 4 bases, with 18 bases sitting between them. Germline assignment: CDR1 MNHEY and CDR2 SMNVEV (reference sequence). Here the CDR3 DNA reads TGTGCCAGCAGGCCCGTGGCGGGTTCAGGAGAGACCCAGTACTTC. This encodes CASRPVAGSGETQYF.

This clonotype came up many times. This rearrangement joins TRBV5-1 to TRBJ2-1, with 11 nucleotides matching TRBD2. This CDR3 is built from 15 residues. Trimming cost V 3 bases and J 7 bases; bases outside gene matches: 6. The germline V gene encodes CDR1 SGHRS and CDR2 YFSETQ. CDR3 loop: CASSYGTSGSNEQFF. CDR3 coding DNA: TGCGCCAGCAGCTACGGGACTAGCGGAAGTAATGAGCAGTTCTTC.

This clonotype was seen more than once but under ten times. The gene calls are TRBV20-1 and TRBJ1-4; D remains ambiguous. Germline CDR1 and CDR2: DFQATT and SNEGSKA (reference sequence). Deletions cut 3 bases from V and 8 bases from J, with 16 bases between. The CDR3 consists of 14 residues. The CDR3 DNA is TGCAGTGCTAGCGAGCGTGGCGATGCCGAAAAACTGTTTTTT. Amino acid sequence: CSASERGDAEKLFF.